A single T cell receptor (beta chain) is shown here with its context. The entry originates in a study of PD-L1 blockade in urothelial cancer. Whole-study context: Prior chemotherapy ranged from 0 to 3 regimens per patient. Blood samples had a median of approximately 150,000 T cells.

The CDR3 sequence is 17 residues long. CDR1 and CDR2 from the germline V gene are SGHKS and YYEKEE (reference sequence). Trimming pared 2 bases from V and 8 bases from J, leaving 22 bases between. What went into each PCR as a spike was synthetic TCR analog templates. The repertoire was sequenced with immunoSEQ multiplex PCR; TCRdb's copy has only in-frame clones and lacks some. The sample has about 120,000 clones, about 84% seen once; the top ten hold roughly 2.4%. As to time point: peripheral blood 6 weeks after treatment start. The sample consisted of PBMCs, taken around atezolizumab (anti-PD-L1) treatment. The rearrangement joins TRBV5-5 to TRBJ1-4, with a tentative D call TRBD1 (5 bases). This receptor was obtained from a man in his forties or fifties with urothelial cancer. In DNA form, the CDR3 reads TGTGCCAGCAGCTTTCTTCCCCGGGACTCCACCTGGGAAAAACTGTTTTTT. The encoded protein is CASSFLPRDSTWEKLFF.